The entry below gives a single T cell receptor (beta chain) sequence along with its context. The data were obtained in a study of T cell responses to AZD1222 COVID-19 vaccine. V was cut by 0 bases and J by 2 bases, with 13 bases left in between. The CDR3 totals 16 residues. Germline V CDR1 and CDR2: LNHNV, YYDKDF (reference sequence). The table came from immunoSEQ multiplex PCR; TCRdb's copy has only in-frame clones and leaves some out. The repertoire holds about 150,000 clones, with more than 85% as singletons. The sample in question was peripheral blood, obtained 28 days after the second AZD1222 dose. The V call is TRBV15, the J call TRBJ1-1; maybe TRBD1 (6 bases). The source is an adult who received the AZD1222 COVID-19 vaccine. For the CDR3, the DNA is TGTGCCACCAGCAGAGATCGGGGGCAGGGAAACACTGAAGCTTTCTTT. Translating gives CATSRDRGQGNTEAFF.